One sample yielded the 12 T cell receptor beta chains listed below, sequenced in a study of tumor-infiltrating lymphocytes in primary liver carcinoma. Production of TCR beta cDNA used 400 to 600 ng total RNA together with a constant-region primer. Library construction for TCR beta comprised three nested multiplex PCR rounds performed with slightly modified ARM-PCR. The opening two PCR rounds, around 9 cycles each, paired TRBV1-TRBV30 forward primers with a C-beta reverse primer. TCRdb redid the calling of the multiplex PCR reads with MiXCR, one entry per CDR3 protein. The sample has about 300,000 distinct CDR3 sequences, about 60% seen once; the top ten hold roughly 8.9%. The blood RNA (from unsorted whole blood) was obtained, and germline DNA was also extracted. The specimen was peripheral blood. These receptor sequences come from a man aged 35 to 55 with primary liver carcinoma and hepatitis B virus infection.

The CDR3: CASSLVSQSDEQYF. The CDR3 nucleotides read TGTGCCAGCAGCTTAGTCTCCCAATCCGACGAGCAGTACTTC. The chain carries TRBV11-2 and TRBJ2-7; D ambiguous. This CDR3 comprises 14 residues. CDR1 SGHAT and CDR2 FQNNGV come from the germline V gene. V dropped 1 base and J dropped 5 bases, with 12 bases sitting between them. Full variable domain (outside the CDR3, taken from reference TRBV11-2 and TRBJ2-7): EAGVAQSPRYKIIEKRQSVAFWCNPISGHATLYWYQQILGQGPKLLIQFQNNGVVDDSQLPKDRFSAERLKGVDSTLKIQPAKLEDSAVYLCASSLVSQSDEQYFGPGTRLTVT.

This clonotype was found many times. The CDR3 reads CASSTYQETQYF. The CDR3 DNA reads as TGTGCCAGCAGCACGTACCAAGAGACCCAGTACTTC. The chain carries TRBV11-2 and TRBJ2-5; unclear D gene. The V gene lost 5 bases and the J gene lost 0 bases, with 4 bases spanning the gap. CDR1 SGHAT and CDR2 FQNNGV come from the germline V gene. This CDR3 comprises 12 residues.

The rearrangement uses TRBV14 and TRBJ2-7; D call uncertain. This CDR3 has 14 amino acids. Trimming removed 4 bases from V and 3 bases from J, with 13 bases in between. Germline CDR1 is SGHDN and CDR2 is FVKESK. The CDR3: CASSPHGRGYEQYF. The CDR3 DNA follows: TGTGCCAGCAGCCCCCATGGCCGAGGCTACGAGCAGTACTTC.

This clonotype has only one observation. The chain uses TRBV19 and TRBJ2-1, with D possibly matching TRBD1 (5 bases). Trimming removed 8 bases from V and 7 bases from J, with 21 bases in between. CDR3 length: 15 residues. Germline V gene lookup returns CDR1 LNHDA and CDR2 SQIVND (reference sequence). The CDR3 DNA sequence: TGTGCCAGTGCCAACGACCGGACAAGGGGAAATGAGCAGTTCTTC. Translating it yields CASANDRTRGNEQFF.

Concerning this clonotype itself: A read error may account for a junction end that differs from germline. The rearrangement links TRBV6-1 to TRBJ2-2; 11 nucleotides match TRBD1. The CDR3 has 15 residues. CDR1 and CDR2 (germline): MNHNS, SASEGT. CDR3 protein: CAISEWDRGSGELFF. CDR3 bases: TGTGCCATCAGTGAATGGGACAGGGGGTCCGGGGAGCTGTTTTTT.

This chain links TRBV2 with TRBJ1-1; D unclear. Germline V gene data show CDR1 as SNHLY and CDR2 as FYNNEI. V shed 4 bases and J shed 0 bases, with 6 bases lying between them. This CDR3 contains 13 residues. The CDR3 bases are TGTGCCAGCAGTGGGCAAGTGAACACTGAAGCTTTCTTT. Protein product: CASSGQVNTEAFF.

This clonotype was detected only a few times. The CDR3, as DNA: TGTGCCAGCAGCTTTGACGGGGGCGGGTCGATAGCCAAAAACATTCAGTACTTC. This sequence encodes CASSFDGGGSIAKNIQYF. The rearrangement uses TRBV5-5 and TRBJ2-4; tentatively, D is TRBD1 or TRBD2 (6 bases each). The CDR3 totals 18 residues. V lost 2 bases and J 0 bases, leaving 18 bases between the germline ends. Germline V gives CDR1 SGHKS, CDR2 YYEKEE (reference sequence).

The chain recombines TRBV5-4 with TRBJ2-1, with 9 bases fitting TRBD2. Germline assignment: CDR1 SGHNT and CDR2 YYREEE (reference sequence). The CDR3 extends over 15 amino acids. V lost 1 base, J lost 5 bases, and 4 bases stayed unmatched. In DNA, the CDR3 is TGTGCCAGCAGCTTGACCAGCGGGAGGAACAATGAGCAGTTCTTC. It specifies CASSLTSGRNNEQFF.

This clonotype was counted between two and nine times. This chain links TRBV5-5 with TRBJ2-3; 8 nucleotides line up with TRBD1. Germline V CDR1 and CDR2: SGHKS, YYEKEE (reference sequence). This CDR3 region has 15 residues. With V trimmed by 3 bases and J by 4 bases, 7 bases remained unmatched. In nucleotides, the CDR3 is TGTGCCAGCAGCTACCTGGGACAGGCCGCAGATACGCAGTATTTT. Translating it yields CASSYLGQAADTQYF.

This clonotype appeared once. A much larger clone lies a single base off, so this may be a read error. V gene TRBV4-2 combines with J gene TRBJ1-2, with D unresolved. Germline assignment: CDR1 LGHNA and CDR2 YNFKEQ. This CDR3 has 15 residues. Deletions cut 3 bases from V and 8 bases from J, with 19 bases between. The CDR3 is CASSQEIIGVGGYTF. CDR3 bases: TGTGCCAGCAGCCAGGAAATAATCGGGGTGGGCGGCTACACCTTC.

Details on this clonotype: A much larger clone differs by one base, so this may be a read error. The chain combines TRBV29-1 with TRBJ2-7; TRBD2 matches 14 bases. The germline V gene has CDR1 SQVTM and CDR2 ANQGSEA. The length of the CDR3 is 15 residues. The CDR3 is CTQGTSGGRDYEQYF. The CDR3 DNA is TGCACCCAAGGGACTAGCGGGGGTAGGGACTACGAGCAGTACTTC.

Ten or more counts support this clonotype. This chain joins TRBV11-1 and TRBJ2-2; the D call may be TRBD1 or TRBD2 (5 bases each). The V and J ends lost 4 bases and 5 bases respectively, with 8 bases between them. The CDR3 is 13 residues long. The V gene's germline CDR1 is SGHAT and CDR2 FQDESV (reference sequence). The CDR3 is CASSSWGTGELFF. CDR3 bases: TGTGCCAGCAGCTCCTGGGGGACCGGGGAGCTGTTTTTT.